This record looks at one T cell receptor beta chain sequence and its context. The data belong to a study of cytomegalovirus exposure and HLA in healthy donors. Both 60 Vbeta primers and 13 Jbeta primers went into the PCR. The repertoire was sequenced with immunoSEQ multiplex PCR; TCRdb's copy has only in-frame clones and lacks some. The table has 85,000 to 130,000 clones, 70% to 85% seen once. From germline, CDR1 is SGHRS and CDR2 YFSETQ. The trim removed 2 bases at V and 6 bases at J, leaving 4 bases unmatched. The CDR3 sequence is 14 residues long. This sequence was found in a man between 60 and 75 years old in good health and CMV-seronegative. Sequencing was done on a sample of PBMCs. This chain uses TRBV5-1 with TRBJ1-4; 7 nucleotides agree with TRBD1. CDR3 in amino acids: CASSFTGVDEKLFF. The CDR3, as DNA: TGCGCCAGCAGCTTTACAGGGGTGGATGAAAAACTGTTTTTT.